These 25 T cell receptor beta chains were all obtained from the same sample, sequenced in a study of regulatory T cells in long-lasting Graves disease. With iRepertoire HTBI primers and Arm-PCR of CDR3 regions, TCR beta libraries were built. TCRdb processed the multiplex PCR reads anew with MiXCR; each CDR3 protein has one entry. The repertoire consists of more than 400,000 distinct CDR3 sequences, with around 15% occurring once and the leading ten covering more than 10%. The time point was: newly diagnosed GD, antithyroid drugs for less than 3 months. The TCR library was prepared using RNA isolated from PBMCs. This sample also belongs to another study, concerning T cells in Graves' hyperthyroidism and ophthalmopathy.

The sequences come from peripheral blood mononuclear cells (PBMCs), collected at new diagnosis, from a patient treated with antithyroid drugs. Receptors originate from a middle-aged man with Graves disease.

This sequence joins TRBV6-1 and TRBJ1-3; D is ambiguous. CDR3 length equals 17 residues. Germline CDR1 reads MNHNS; CDR2 reads SASEGT. Trimming stripped 7 bases from V and 0 bases from J, with 19 bases between. CDR3 protein: CASTSLGQSHSGNTIYF. In DNA form, the CDR3 reads TGTGCCAGCACCTCACTTGGGCAGAGCCACTCTGGAAACACCATATATTTT.

This clonotype has at least ten counts. V gene TRBV12-5 combines with J gene TRBJ2-3, with 8 bases that match TRBD1. The germline gives CDR1 LGHNT, CDR2 FRNRAP. There are 16 residues in the CDR3. V was clipped by 5 bases and J by 2 bases; unmatched bases: 9. The CDR3 DNA reads as TGTGCTAGTGGTGCCCACAGGGGGGCCAACACAGATACGCAGTATTTT. It specifies CASGAHRGANTDTQYF.

On this clonotype: A much larger clone differs by one base, so this may be a read error. The J gene is TRBJ2-2, the V gene TRBV28; 7 nucleotides match TRBD1. CDR1 is MDHEN, CDR2 SYDVKM, per germline. J was trimmed by 4 bases and V by 6 bases; bases with no gene match: 5. The CDR3 has 14 amino acids. The CDR3 DNA is TGTGCCAGCAGAGGGACAGTGAGCACCGGGGAGCTGTTTTTT. This sequence encodes CASRGTVSTGELFF.

This clonotype was observed many times. V gene TRBV6-1 combines with J gene TRBJ1-1; no reliable D call. The CDR3 contains 13 residues. Trimming left V 4 bases short and J 0 bases short, with 6 bases between. The germline gives CDR1 MNHNS, CDR2 SASEGT. CDR3 in amino acids: CASSVLMNTEAFF. The DNA for the CDR3 is TGTGCCAGCAGTGTTCTCATGAACACTGAAGCTTTCTTT.

This chain links TRBV29-1 with TRBJ2-1; D is unresolved. The germline CDR1 and CDR2 sequences are SQVTM and ANQGSEA. Trimming removed 3 bases at V and 0 bases at J, with 9 bases between. This CDR3 comprises 14 residues. The CDR3 reads CSVDDLSSYNEQFF. CDR3 DNA: TGCAGCGTTGACGACCTAAGCTCCTACAATGAGCAGTTCTTC.

This clonotype was seen repeatedly, ten times or more. The chain combines TRBV6-1 with TRBJ2-5; tentatively, D is TRBD2 (5 bases). The germline V gene encodes CDR1 MNHNS and CDR2 SASEGT. CDR3 size: 14 residues. Trimming stripped 4 bases from V and 5 bases from J, with 14 bases between. The CDR3 DNA reads TGTGCCAGCAGTGTAGGACTCCTAAGGGAGACCCAGTACTTC. This encodes CASSVGLLRETQYF.

This clonotype was observed at least ten times. The rearrangement joins TRBV12-3 or TRBV12-4 to TRBJ1-4; TRBD1 might be the D (5 bases). CDR3 size: 15 residues. V lost 6 bases and J lost 8, with 19 bases in between. The CDR3 spells CASSPSRDLPEKLFF. The CDR3 region has the DNA TGTGCCAGCAGCCCTTCGCGGGACCTTCCGGAAAAACTGTTTTTT.

This clonotype has a count of ten or more. CDR3 sequence reads: CASSLTHGDSQYF. The CDR3 DNA is TGTGCCAGCAGTCTTACTCACGGGGATTCCCAGTACTTC. The chain is built from TRBV12-3 or TRBV12-4 and TRBJ2-5, with a tentative D call TRBD2 (5 bases). The CDR3 has 13 residues. The V and J ends lost 5 bases and 9 bases respectively, with 16 bases between them.

This sequence joins TRBV24-1 and TRBJ1-2, with no clear D. The CDR3 covers 12 residues. Germline loops: CDR1 KGHDR, CDR2 SFDVKD. V was cut by 5 bases and J by 4 bases, with 7 bases left in between. The CDR3 sequence is CATSAKGYGYTF. In DNA form, the CDR3 reads TGTGCCACCAGTGCGAAGGGCTATGGCTACACCTTC.

This clonotype was seen more than once but under ten times. The junction shows a germline mismatch at one end, possibly a read error. The V gene is TRBV11-3, the J gene TRBJ2-2; 9 bases are a match to TRBD2. This CDR3 is built from 15 residues. Looked up from germline, CDR1 is SGHNT and CDR2 is YENEEA. CDR3 bases: TGTGCCAGCAGTTCTAGCGGGGTTCGCACCGAGGAGCTGTTTTTT. It encodes CASSSSGVRTEELFF.

V is TRBV5-1 and J is TRBJ2-5, with 9 nucleotides matching TRBD1. The CDR3 covers 15 residues. The germline V gene encodes CDR1 SGHRS and CDR2 YFSETQ. With 6 bases clipped from V and 3 bases from J, the junction kept 9 bases outside the gene matches. The CDR3 sequence is CASTDRTGVEETQYF. Here the CDR3 DNA reads TGCGCCAGCACCGATCGGACAGGGGTCGAAGAGACCCAGTACTTC. Full variable domain (missing parts from reference TRBV5-1 and TRBJ2-5): KAGVTQTPRYLIKTRGQQVTLSCSPISGHRSVSWYQQTPGQGLQFLFEYFSETQRNKGNFPGRFSGRQFSNSRSEMNVSTLELGDSALYLCASTDRTGVEETQYFGPGTRLLVL.

The sample holds a few counts of this clonotype. J is TRBJ2-7 and V is TRBV5-6; possibly TRBD1 for D (6 bases). Germline assignment: CDR1 SGHDT and CDR2 YYEEEE. V was trimmed by 0 bases and J by 2 bases, leaving 15 bases between them. The CDR3 extends over 16 amino acids. The chain's CDR3 is CASSLGEWTAPYEQYF. CDR3 bases: TGTGCCAGCAGCTTGGGGGAGTGGACAGCACCCTACGAGCAGTACTTC.

This clonotype came up many times. This chain links TRBV20-1 with TRBJ2-7; D might be TRBD1 (6 bases). The CDR3 has 12 amino acids. Looked up from germline, CDR1 is DFQATT and CDR2 is SNEGSKA (reference sequence). The V gene lost 4 bases and the J gene lost 3 bases, with 10 bases spanning the gap. CDR3 sequence: CSATWTVYEQYF. CDR3 in DNA: TGCAGTGCTACTTGGACAGTCTACGAGCAGTACTTC.

The chain recombines TRBV3-1 with TRBJ2-7, with TRBD2 matching 11 bases. The V segment lost 0 bases and the J segment 3 bases; nucleotides outside the gene matches: 4. Germline lookup yields CDR1 LGHDT and CDR2 YNNKEL (reference sequence). The CDR3 consists of 16 residues. The CDR3: CASSQDAGLAVYEQYF. CDR3 nucleotides: TGTGCCAGCAGCCAAGACGCGGGACTAGCGGTCTACGAGCAGTACTTC.

This clonotype is a singleton in its sample. The chain joins TRBV28 to TRBJ2-7, with TRBD2 matching 12 bases. CDR3 size: 16 residues. V shed 3 bases, J shed 4 bases, and the junction held 7 bases outside the gene matches. The germline V gene encodes CDR1 MDHEN and CDR2 SYDVKM. This CDR3 is CASSFPLAGGGYEQYF. In DNA form, the CDR3 reads TGTGCCAGCAGTTTCCCACTAGCGGGAGGCGGTTACGAGCAGTACTTC.

This sequence joins TRBV5-6 and TRBJ2-1; 8 bases align to TRBD2. Per the germline V gene, CDR1 is SGHDT and CDR2 is YYEEEE. J was trimmed by 3 bases and V by 2 bases; bases with no gene match: 7. The CDR3 covers 16 residues. CDR3 nucleotides: TGTGCCAGCAGCTTAAGAACTAGCGGTATCTACAATGAGCAGTTCTTC. It encodes CASSLRTSGIYNEQFF.

V usage is TRBV29-1 and J usage is TRBJ1-2; D is ambiguous. The length of the CDR3 is 12 residues. V lost 3 bases to trimming and J lost 4 bases, with 9 bases between them. The germline V gene encodes CDR1 SQVTM and CDR2 ANQGSEA. In DNA form, the CDR3 reads TGCAGCGTTGAGACGACGGTCTATGGCTACACCTTC. This codes for CSVETTVYGYTF.

This clonotype occurred many times. The chain joins TRBV10-3 to TRBJ2-5; D is perhaps TRBD2 (6 bases). The CDR3 is 14 amino acids. CDR1 is ENHRY, CDR2 SYGVKD, per germline. The V gene lost 2 bases and the J gene lost 1 base, with 8 bases spanning the gap. The DNA for the CDR3 is TGTGCCATCAGTGAGGGAGGGACCCAAGAGACCCAGTACTTC. It yields the protein CAISEGGTQETQYF.

This chain joins TRBV3-1 and TRBJ2-1; TRBD2 agrees at 7 bases. There are 16 residues in the CDR3. The V gene's germline CDR1 is LGHDT and CDR2 YNNKEL (reference sequence). The trim removed 1 base at V and 2 bases at J, leaving 5 bases unmatched. Written as DNA, the CDR3 is TGTGCCAGCAGCCAAGTTCAAGCGGGGCCCTACAATGAGCAGTTCTTC. Encoded protein: CASSQVQAGPYNEQFF.

This clonotype came up many times. J is TRBJ2-7 and V is TRBV18, with unresolved D. The CDR3 runs to 14 residues. CDR1 KGHSH and CDR2 LQKENI come from the germline V gene. Trimming shortened V by 4 bases and J by 4 bases, and 14 bases separated the two germline ends. CDR3 sequence (DNA): TGTGCCAGCTCACGCGATTCCCAGACTTACGAGCAGTACTTC. Protein sequence: CASSRDSQTYEQYF.

The V and J genes are TRBV19 and TRBJ2-3; 10 nucleotides match TRBD1. This CDR3 is built from 16 residues. J lost 1 base, V lost 2 bases, and 3 bases had no gene match. CDR1 is LNHDA and CDR2 is SQIVND in the germline V gene (reference sequence). The CDR3 sequence is CASSITGTGGTDTQYF. The CDR3 DNA reads as TGTGCCAGTAGTATAACGGGGACAGGGGGCACAGATACGCAGTATTTT.

The rearrangement links TRBV28 to TRBJ1-5, with a possible D match to TRBD1 (5 bases). This CDR3 comprises 14 residues. CDR1 and CDR2 from the germline V gene are MDHEN and SYDVKM. V dropped 2 bases and J dropped 6 bases, with 11 bases sitting between them. CDR3 sequence reads: CASSLLGGAQPQHF. The CDR3 DNA reads TGTGCCAGCAGTTTACTCGGAGGGGCTCAGCCCCAGCATTTT.

This clonotype was counted a few times. The chain uses TRBV4-1 and TRBJ2-5; no definite D call. This CDR3 region has 14 residues. V lost 2 bases, J lost 4 bases, and 11 bases lay in between. The germline V gene has CDR1 MGHRA and CDR2 YSYEKL. The CDR3 bases are TGCGCCAGCAGCCAACGACAAGATGTAGAGACCCAGTACTTC. Protein sequence: CASSQRQDVETQYF.

The table lists this clonotype with many counts. The chain links TRBV29-1 to TRBJ2-1; 8 bases fit TRBD1. This CDR3 has 14 amino acids. The junction had 6 bases not matched to a gene; V was cut back by 1 base and J by 7 bases. Germline CDR1 and CDR2: SQVTM and ANQGSEA. DNA of the CDR3: TGCAGCGTTGAAGGCAGGGGGCCGATGAATGAGCAGTTCTTC. Translated, it gives CSVEGRGPMNEQFF.

The rearrangement uses TRBV20-1 and TRBJ2-1; D ambiguous. CDR1 is DFQATT and CDR2 is SNEGSKA in the germline V gene (reference sequence). The CDR3 has 17 amino acids. V shed 0 bases and J shed 0 bases, with 15 bases lying between them. The DNA of the CDR3 is TGCAGTGCTAGAGATTTATTGGTTGCCAGCTCCTACAATGAGCAGTTCTTC. This encodes CSARDLLVASSYNEQFF.